This T cell receptor beta chain stems from a study of cytomegalovirus exposure and HLA in healthy donors. The PCR ran on 60 Vbeta and 13 Jbeta primers. Repertoires were generated with immunoSEQ multiplex PCR, while TCRdb's copy carries only in-frame clones and drops some. The sample has approximately 99,000 clones; around 85% are singletons. For this clone: Its antigen is not identified.

Broader study findings: There were several of the most significant clusters that appeared linked to common viral pathogens in a later analysis. More than 15,000 TCR beta sequences were associated with HLA alleles at 0.05 false discovery rate in a later analysis. Analyzed later, most CMV-associated TCR beta chains appeared HLA-restricted. V- and J-gene trimming in TCR beta was tied to a missense DCLRE1C variant by an analysis performed later.

The CDR3 consists of 13 residues. V gave up 6 bases and J gave up 1 base, with 9 bases separating them. Germline V gene data show CDR1 as LNHDA and CDR2 as SQIVND (reference sequence). The sample was PBMCs. This rearrangement joins TRBV19 to TRBJ1-2; no clear D. The clonotype originates from a middle-aged man in good health and CMV-seropositive. CDR3 residues: CASSKQHNYGYTF. The DNA of the CDR3 is TGTGCCAGTAGCAAACAGCATAACTATGGCTACACCTTC.